These T cell receptor beta chains were read from a single sample in a study of OX40 agonist ivuxolimab in advanced cancers. This table comes from immunoSEQ multiplex PCR, and its TCRdb copy is limited to in-frame clones, with some not included. Among 70,000 or so clones listed, 85% were seen once. The sample consisted of CD4+ or CD8+ T cells sorted from blood, taken in a trial of the OX40 agonist ivuxolimab. These receptors came from an adult with an advanced solid tumor such as melanoma, head and neck, liver or kidney cancer. Both conserved end residues are part of each CDR3. The D gene is left open where the match is weak. Clone size is stated in some rows and not others, as once, few, many or a class when expanded.

length: 15
J: TRBJ2-2
D: TRBD2
size: -
V: TRBV5-1
CDR3: CASGLAGGQTGELFF
DNA: TGCGCCAGCGGACTAGCGGGAGGGCAGACCGGGGAGCTGTTTTTT

length: 16
J: TRBJ1-5
D: -
size: once
V: TRBV10-2
CDR3: CASSVGNTVGNQPQHF
DNA: TGCGCCAGCAGTGTCGGAAACACGGTGGGCAATCAGCCCCAGCATTTT

length: 14
J: TRBJ1-1
D: TRBD1
size: -
V: TRBV5-4
CDR3: CASSLQGVNTEAFF
DNA: TGTGCCAGCAGCCTACAGGGGGTGAACACTGAAGCTTTCTTT

length: 15
J: TRBJ1-1
D: -
size: -
V: TRBV4-1
CDR3: CASSQGQKGNTEAFF
DNA: TGCGCCAGCAGCCAAGGTCAGAAGGGGAACACTGAAGCTTTCTTT

length: 14
J: TRBJ2-1
D: TRBD2
size: -
V: TRBV19
CDR3: CASRGSGGHNEQFF
DNA: TGTGCCAGTAGGGGGAGCGGGGGCCACAATGAGCAGTTCTTC

length: 16
J: TRBJ2-2
D: -
size: -
V: TRBV9
CDR3: CASSAPAGANTGELFF
DNA: TGTGCCAGCAGCGCACCAGCGGGTGCGAACACCGGGGAGCTGTTTTTT

length: 12
J: TRBJ2-2
D: -
size: -
V: TRBV10-3
CDR3: CAISVARVELFF
DNA: TGTGCCATCAGTGTCGCCCGCGTGGAGCTGTTTTTT

length: 18
J: TRBJ1-3
D: -
size: -
V: TRBV5-1
CDR3: CASSRETLYRSSGNTIYF
DNA: TGCGCCAGCAGCCGGGAAACCCTTTACAGAAGCTCTGGAAACACCATATATTTT

length: 16
J: TRBJ2-3
D: TRBD2
size: -
V: TRBV30
CDR3: CAWSLTSGRATDTQYF
DNA: TGTGCCTGGAGCCTGACTAGCGGGAGGGCCACAGATACGCAGTATTTT

length: 14
J: TRBJ2-7
D: TRBD1
size: -
V: TRBV6-5
CDR3: CASSYKQGAGEQYF
DNA: TGTGCCAGCAGTTACAAGCAGGGGGCTGGGGAGCAGTACTTC

length: 14
J: TRBJ1-5
D: -
size: few
V: TRBV19
CDR3: CASHRGLGNQPQHF
DNA: TGTGCCAGTCATAGGGGTTTGGGCAATCAGCCCCAGCATTTT

length: 12
J: TRBJ2-5
D: -
size: -
V: TRBV10-3
CDR3: CAVAAGEETQYF
DNA: TGTGCCGTCGCAGCTGGGGAAGAGACCCAGTACTTC

length: 15
J: TRBJ1-5
D: -
size: -
V: TRBV4-1
CDR3: CASSQGQVANQPQHF
DNA: TGCGCCAGCAGCCAGGGACAAGTAGCCAATCAGCCCCAGCATTTT

length: 17
J: TRBJ2-1
D: -
size: -
V: TRBV7-8
CDR3: CASSLKAPGGSYNEQFF
DNA: TGTGCCAGCAGCTTAAAAGCGCCGGGCGGGTCCTACAATGAGCAGTTCTTC

length: 14
J: TRBJ1-4
D: -
size: -
V: TRBV6-5
CDR3: CASSWDSGREKLFF
DNA: TGTGCCAGCAGTTGGGACTCCGGTCGGGAAAAACTGTTTTTT

length: 14
J: TRBJ2-3
D: -
size: -
V: TRBV9
CDR3: CASSEEQRTDTQYF
DNA: TGTGCCAGCAGCGAGGAACAGAGAACAGATACGCAGTATTTT

length: 11
J: TRBJ2-7
D: -
size: -
V: TRBV29-1
CDR3: CSVERSFEQYF
DNA: TGCAGCGTTGAAAGGAGTTTCGAGCAGTACTTC

length: 15
J: TRBJ2-7
D: TRBD1
size: few
V: TRBV2
CDR3: CASSAPGTGAYEQYF
DNA: TGTGCCAGCAGTGCACCCGGGACAGGAGCCTACGAGCAGTACTTC